A single sample gave rise to the 9 T cell receptor beta chains below, sequenced in a study of blood T cell repertoires in COVID-19. Sequencing was performed with immunoSEQ multiplex PCR; in TCRdb, only in-frame clones are kept and a portion is missing. The profile shows roughly 410,000 clones, more than 75% of them singletons. The sequencing sample was made of peripheral blood. The source of these receptors is a woman aged 55-69 years with COVID-19, enrolled during active disease.

The chain has TRBV4-1 and TRBJ2-7, with TRBD1 matching over 10 bases. Germline loops: CDR1 MGHRA, CDR2 YSYEKL. V lost 1 base, J lost 7 bases, and 4 bases stayed unmatched. The CDR3 spans 14 residues. CDR3 sequence reads: CASSQGQGAWEQYF. The DNA for the CDR3 is TGCGCCAGCAGCCAAGGACAGGGGGCCTGGGAGCAGTACTTC.

This chain joins TRBV7-8 and TRBJ1-1, with TRBD1 as a possible D gene (5 bases). V was clipped by 2 bases and J by 4 bases, with 11 bases between them. Germline CDR1 reads SGHVS; CDR2 reads FQNEAQ. The CDR3 is 14 amino acids. The CDR3 loop is CASSLWGGATEAFF. For the CDR3, the DNA is TGTGCCAGCAGCTTATGGGGGGGAGCCACTGAAGCTTTCTTT.

The V call is TRBV19, the J call TRBJ1-6; 7 bases agree with TRBD1. The V and J ends lost 3 bases and 4 bases, in that order; junction bases with no gene match: 6. Per germline, CDR1 LNHDA and CDR2 SQIVND (reference sequence). The CDR3 sequence is 16 residues long. The CDR3 region is CASSISGQFYNSPLHF. The DNA for the CDR3 is TGTGCCAGTAGTATCTCGGGACAGTTTTATAATTCACCCCTCCACTTT.

The chain combines TRBV5-1 with TRBJ2-2; TRBD2 matches at 9 bases. V lost 5 bases to trimming and J lost 6 bases; unmatched junction nucleotides: 8. The germline V gene has CDR1 SGHRS and CDR2 YFSETQ. The CDR3 spans 15 residues. CDR3 residues: CASSNLAGSPGELFF. DNA of the CDR3: TGCGCCAGCAGTAATCTAGCGGGGAGTCCCGGGGAGCTGTTTTTT.

The chain uses TRBV2 and TRBJ1-1; 8 bases are a match to TRBD1. Germline CDR1 and CDR2: SNHLY and FYNNEI. The CDR3 covers 13 residues. V was pared by 4 bases and J by 6 bases, with 4 bases of the junction left unmatched. CDR3 protein: CASSAQGVSEAFF. The DNA for the CDR3 is TGTGCCAGCAGTGCACAGGGGGTATCTGAAGCTTTCTTT.

The gene calls are TRBV5-1 and TRBJ2-2; a weak D match, TRBD2 (6 bases). This CDR3 spans 14 amino acids. The ends were cut back, 0 bases at V and 6 bases at J, with 9 bases in the middle. Germline CDR1 and CDR2: SGHRS and YFSETQ. The CDR3 bases are TGCGCCAGCAGCTTGGCCGGGGGATCCGGGGAGCTGTTTTTT. Protein: CASSLAGGSGELFF.

The V gene is TRBV2, the J gene TRBJ1-4; D may be TRBD1 (5 bases). The CDR3 is 14 amino acids. In germline, CDR1 is SNHLY, CDR2 FYNNEI. Trimming removed 4 bases at V and 6 bases at J, with 12 bases between. The chain's CDR3 is CASSAQGRDEKLFF. In DNA form, the CDR3 reads TGTGCCAGCAGTGCTCAGGGAAGGGATGAAAAACTGTTTTTT. The variable domain in full, completed from reference TRBV2 and TRBJ1-4, reads EPEVTQTPSHQVTQMGQEVILRCVPISNHLYFYWYRQILGQKVEFLVSFYNNEISEKSEIFDDQFSVERPDGSNFTLKIRSTKLEDSAMYFCASSAQGRDEKLFFGSGTQLSVL.

The V call is TRBV5-1, the J call TRBJ2-5; 10 bases fit TRBD1. CDR1 is SGHRS and CDR2 is YFSETQ in the germline V gene. CDR3 length equals 16 residues. With V trimmed by 5 bases and J by 4 bases, 11 bases remained unmatched. Here the CDR3 reads CASRPAGTGVLETQYF. In nucleotides, the CDR3 is TGCGCCAGCAGACCAGCCGGGACAGGGGTCCTAGAGACCCAGTACTTC. The whole variable domain, remainder taken from reference TRBV5-1 and TRBJ2-5, is KAGVTQTPRYLIKTRGQQVTLSCSPISGHRSVSWYQQTPGQGLQFLFEYFSETQRNKGNFPGRFSGRQFSNSRSEMNVSTLELGDSALYLCASRPAGTGVLETQYFGPGTRLLVL.

The chain links TRBV7-7 to TRBJ2-3; 11 bases fit TRBD2. The CDR3 totals 16 residues. After removal of 5 bases from V and 4 bases from J, the junction contained 8 bases not matched to a gene. The germline V gene encodes CDR1 SSHAT and CDR2 FNYEAQ (reference sequence). The CDR3 sequence: CASSRFSGGAADTQYF. The CDR3 bases are TGTGCCAGCAGCCGTTTTAGCGGGGGGGCGGCAGATACGCAGTATTTT. Combining the CDR3 with reference TRBV7-7 and TRBJ2-3 gives the whole variable domain GAGVSQSPRYKVTKRGQDVTLRCDPISSHATLYWYQQALGQGPEFLTYFNYEAQPDKSGLPSDRFSAERPEGSISTLTIQRTEQRDSAMYRCASSRFSGGAADTQYFGPGTRLTVL.